Given below is one T cell receptor beta chain in context. These data originate in a study of blood T cell repertoires in COVID-19. Under the authors' procedure: Quantification of nucleated cells was approximated via reference gene primer amplification. This table comes from immunoSEQ multiplex PCR, and its TCRdb copy is limited to in-frame clones, with some not included. That table gives V, J and clone size, and the DNA gave D and trimming. The sample consists of 200,000 to 250,000 clones, more than 80% of them appearing once. Input material: peripheral blood. This clonotype was sampled from a man aged 30 to 45 who had recovered from COVID-19.

CDR3 nucleotides: TGTGCCAGCAGCCCACGACTAGCGGCTTACTCCTACAATGAGCAGTTCTTC. Its protein is CASSPRLAAYSYNEQFF. The rearrangement links TRBV5-8 to TRBJ2-1; TRBD2 matches 9 bases. CDR1 is SGHTS and CDR2 is YDEGEE in the germline V gene. Trimming removed 4 bases from V and 0 bases from J; junction bases left unmatched: 8. This CDR3 has 17 amino acids. Based on the CDR3 plus reference TRBV5-8 and TRBJ2-1, the full variable domain is EAGVTQSPTHLIKTRGQQATLRCSPISGHTSVYWYQQALGLGLQFLLWYDEGEERNRGNFPPRFSGRQFPNYSSELNVNALELEDSALYLCASSPRLAAYSYNEQFFGPGTRLTVL.